This T cell receptor (beta chain) was obtained from a study of Ad26.COV2.S vaccination and SARS-CoV-2 variants. The protocol was immunoSEQ multiplex PCR, while the TCRdb copy is restricted to in-frame clones and leaves out a portion. The repertoire holds 300,000 to 350,000 clones, with about 90% as singletons. The CDR3 covers 13 residues. The junction had 9 bases not matched to a gene; V was cut back by 10 bases and J by 8 bases. Germline lookup yields CDR1 ENHRY and CDR2 SYGVKD. Treatment described: 15 to 20 received Ad26.COV2.S at low or high dose, single or two shots; roughly five received placebo; per-sample allocation not given. Samples were taken on day 63 after the first vaccine or placebo injection.

This sequence originates from a person aged 18-60 years who received the Ad26.COV2.S COVID-19 vaccine or a placebo. The sequencing used peripheral blood, collected in a trial of Ad26.COV2.S vaccine versus placebo. The V call is TRBV10-3, the J call TRBJ1-2; 11 bases agree with TRBD1. The CDR3 DNA follows: TGTGCCACACAGGGACAGGGGGGAGACGGCTACACCTTC. Protein product: CATQGQGGDGYTF.